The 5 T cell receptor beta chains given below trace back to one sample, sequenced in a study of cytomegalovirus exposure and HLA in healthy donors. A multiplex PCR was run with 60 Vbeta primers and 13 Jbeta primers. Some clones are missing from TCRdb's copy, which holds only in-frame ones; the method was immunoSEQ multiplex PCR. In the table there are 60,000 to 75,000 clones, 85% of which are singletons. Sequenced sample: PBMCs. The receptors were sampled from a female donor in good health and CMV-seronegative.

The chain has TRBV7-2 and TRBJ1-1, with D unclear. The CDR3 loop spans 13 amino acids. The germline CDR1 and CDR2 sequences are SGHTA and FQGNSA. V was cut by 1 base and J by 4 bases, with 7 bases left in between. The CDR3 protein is CASSLGDFTEAFF. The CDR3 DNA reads TGTGCCAGCAGCTTAGGAGATTTCACTGAAGCTTTCTTT.

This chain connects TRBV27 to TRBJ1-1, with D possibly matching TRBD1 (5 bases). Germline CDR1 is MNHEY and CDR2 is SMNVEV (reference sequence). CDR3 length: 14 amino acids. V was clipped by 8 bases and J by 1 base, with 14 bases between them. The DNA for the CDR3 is TGTGCCAGCGGGACTCCCGGCGAGAACACTGAAGCTTTCTTT. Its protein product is CASGTPGENTEAFF.

CDR3: CASSAFTDTQYF. The CDR3 DNA sequence: TGTGCCAGCAGTGCATTCACAGATACGCAGTATTTT. This chain connects TRBV2 to TRBJ2-3; D is undetermined. With 4 bases removed from V and 2 bases from J, the gap between germline ends came to 4 bases. CDR1 is SNHLY, CDR2 FYNNEI, per germline. This CDR3 is 12 amino acids long.

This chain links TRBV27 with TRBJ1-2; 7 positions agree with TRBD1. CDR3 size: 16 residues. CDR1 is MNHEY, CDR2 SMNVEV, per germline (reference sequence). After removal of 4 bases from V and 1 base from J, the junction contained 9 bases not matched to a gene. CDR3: CASSSRRDSYNYGYTF. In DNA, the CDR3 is TGTGCCAGCAGTTCACGAAGGGACAGCTATAACTATGGCTACACCTTC.

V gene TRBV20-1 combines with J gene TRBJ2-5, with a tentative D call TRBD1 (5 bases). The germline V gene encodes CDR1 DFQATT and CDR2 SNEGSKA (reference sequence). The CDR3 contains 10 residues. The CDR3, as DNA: TGCGCAGGGCTGGGAGAGACCCAGTACTTC. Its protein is CAGLGETQYF.